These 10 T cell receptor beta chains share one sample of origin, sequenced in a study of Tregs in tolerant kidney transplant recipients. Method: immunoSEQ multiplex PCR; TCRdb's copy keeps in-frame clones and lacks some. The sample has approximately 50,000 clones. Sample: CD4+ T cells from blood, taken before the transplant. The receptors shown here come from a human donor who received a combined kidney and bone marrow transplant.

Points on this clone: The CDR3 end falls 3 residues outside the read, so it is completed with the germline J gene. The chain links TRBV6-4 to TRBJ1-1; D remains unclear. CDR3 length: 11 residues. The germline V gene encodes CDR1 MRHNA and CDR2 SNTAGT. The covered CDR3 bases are TGTGCCAGCAGTGGGCGGGGTTCG. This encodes CASSGRGS. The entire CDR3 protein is CASSGRGSAFF.

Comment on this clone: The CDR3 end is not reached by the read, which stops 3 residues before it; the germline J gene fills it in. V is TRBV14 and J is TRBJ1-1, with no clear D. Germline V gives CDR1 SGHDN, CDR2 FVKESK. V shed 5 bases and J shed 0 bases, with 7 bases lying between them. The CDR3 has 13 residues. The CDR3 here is CASSISMNTEAFF. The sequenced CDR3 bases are TGTGCCAGCAGCATAAGCATGAACACTGAA.

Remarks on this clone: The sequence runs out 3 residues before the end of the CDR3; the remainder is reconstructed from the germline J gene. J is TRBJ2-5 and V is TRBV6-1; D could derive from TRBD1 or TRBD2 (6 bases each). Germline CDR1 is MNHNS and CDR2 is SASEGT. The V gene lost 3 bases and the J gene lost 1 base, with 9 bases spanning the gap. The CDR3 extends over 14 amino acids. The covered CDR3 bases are TGTGCCAGCAGTGAGCGGGACACCCAAGAGACC. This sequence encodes CASSERDTQET. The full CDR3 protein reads CASSERDTQETQYF.

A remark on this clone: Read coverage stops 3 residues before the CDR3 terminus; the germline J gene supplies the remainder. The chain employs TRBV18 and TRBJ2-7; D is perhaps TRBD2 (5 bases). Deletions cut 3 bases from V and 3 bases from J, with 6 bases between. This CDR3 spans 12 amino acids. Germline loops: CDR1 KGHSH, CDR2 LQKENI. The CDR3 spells CASSPRVYEQYF. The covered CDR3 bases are TGTGCCAGCTCACCGAGGGTCTACGAG.

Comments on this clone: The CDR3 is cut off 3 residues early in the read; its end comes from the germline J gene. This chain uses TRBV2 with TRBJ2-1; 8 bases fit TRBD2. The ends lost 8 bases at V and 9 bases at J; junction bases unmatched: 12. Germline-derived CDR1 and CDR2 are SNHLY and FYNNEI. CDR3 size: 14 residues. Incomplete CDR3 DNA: TGTGCCAGCCGGGCCGACGTTCGGGGGGGTGAG. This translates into CASRADVRGGE. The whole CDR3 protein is CASRADVRGGEQFF.

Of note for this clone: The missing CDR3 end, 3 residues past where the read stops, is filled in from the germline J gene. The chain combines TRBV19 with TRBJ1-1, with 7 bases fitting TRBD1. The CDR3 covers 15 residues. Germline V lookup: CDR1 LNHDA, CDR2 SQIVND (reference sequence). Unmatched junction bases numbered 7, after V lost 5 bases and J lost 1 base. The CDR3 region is CASSSTGEGNTEAFF. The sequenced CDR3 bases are TGTGCCAGTAGTTCTACAGGGGAGGGGAACACTGAA.

CDR3 in amino acids: CASAPGGAGYGTGELFF. CDR3 bases read: TGCGCCAGCGCCCCAGGGGGCGCTGGTTATGGCACCGGGGAG. The V call is TRBV5-1, the J call TRBJ2-2; 8 bases agree with TRBD1. Read coverage stops 3 residues before the CDR3 terminus; the germline J gene supplies the remainder. Trimming took 7 bases from V and 4 from J; bases not matched to a gene: 15. Germline V gene data show CDR1 as SGHRS and CDR2 as YFSETQ. The CDR3 covers 17 residues.

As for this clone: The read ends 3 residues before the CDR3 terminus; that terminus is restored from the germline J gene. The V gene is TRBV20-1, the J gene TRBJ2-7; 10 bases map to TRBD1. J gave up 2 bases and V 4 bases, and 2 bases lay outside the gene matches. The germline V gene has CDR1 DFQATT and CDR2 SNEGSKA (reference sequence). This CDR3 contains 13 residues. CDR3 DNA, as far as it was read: TGCAGTGCTACGGACAGGGGGGCCTACGAG. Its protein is CSATDRGAYE. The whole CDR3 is CSATDRGAYEQYF.

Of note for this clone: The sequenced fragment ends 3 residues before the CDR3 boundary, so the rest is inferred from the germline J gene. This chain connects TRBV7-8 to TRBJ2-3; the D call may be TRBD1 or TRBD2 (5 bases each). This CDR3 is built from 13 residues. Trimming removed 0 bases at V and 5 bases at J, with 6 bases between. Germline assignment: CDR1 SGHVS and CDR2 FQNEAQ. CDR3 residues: CASSLARGDTQYF. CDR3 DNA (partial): TGTGCCAGCAGCTTAGCGAGGGGAGATACG.

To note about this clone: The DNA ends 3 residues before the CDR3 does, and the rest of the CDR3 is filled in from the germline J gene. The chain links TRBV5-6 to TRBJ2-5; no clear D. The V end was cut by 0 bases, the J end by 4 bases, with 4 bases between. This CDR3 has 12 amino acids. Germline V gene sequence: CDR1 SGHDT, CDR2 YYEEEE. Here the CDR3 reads CASSLVAETQYF. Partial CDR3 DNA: TGTGCCAGCAGCTTGGTGGCAGAGACC.